The 29 T cell receptor beta chains given below trace back to one sample, sequenced in a study of neurological immune-mediated disorders. The time point: longitudinal time-point 1 (baseline). TCRdb itself ran the 5' RACE reads through MiXCR, one entry per CDR3 protein. This sample has some 60,000 distinct CDR3 sequences, with about 11% found just once. Sequencing was carried out using PBMCs. The receptors were sampled from a male donor with HTLV-1-associated myelopathy (HAM/TSP).

The genes are TRBV5-1 and TRBJ1-1, with unresolved D. The V gene lost 2 bases and the J gene lost 2 bases, with 10 bases spanning the gap. This CDR3 spans 14 amino acids. Germline CDR1 reads SGHRS; CDR2 reads YFSETQ. The CDR3 is CASSFGVLNTEAFF. CDR3 nucleotides: TGCGCCAGCAGCTTCGGCGTACTTAACACTGAAGCTTTCTTT.

Turning to this clonotype: A much more abundant neighbour one base away suggests this may be a read error. The chain employs TRBV5-1 and TRBJ2-7, with 8 bases that match TRBD1. The CDR3 has 13 residues. CDR1 SGHRS and CDR2 YFSETQ come from the germline V gene. The CDR3 loop reads CDSASGQGYEQYF. The CDR3 DNA reads TGCGACAGCGCCTCAGGACAGGGCTACGAGCAGTACTTC.

V gene TRBV7-3 combines with J gene TRBJ2-3, with no clear D. V shed 0 bases and J shed 3 bases, with 19 bases lying between them. The length of the CDR3 is 18 residues. Germline assignment: CDR1 SGHTA and CDR2 FQGTGA. This CDR3 reads CASSLTPRSLGHTDTQYF. The CDR3 DNA follows: TGTGCCAGCAGCTTAACGCCGCGGTCGCTTGGTCATACAGATACGCAGTATTTT.

In its sample, this clonotype was seen many times. CDR3 sequence: CASSLWRGNYGYTF. The CDR3 nucleotides read TGTGCCAGCAGTTTATGGCGGGGGAACTATGGCTACACCTTC. The chain couples TRBV12-3 or TRBV12-4 to TRBJ1-2; D possibly corresponds to TRBD1 (5 bases). V gave up 2 bases and J gave up 2 bases, with 9 bases separating them. The CDR3 is made up of 14 amino acids.

This clonotype occurred many times. The V call is TRBV3-1, the J call TRBJ2-3; the match to TRBD2 covers 9 bases. J was trimmed by 4 bases and V by 3 bases; bases with no gene match: 8. CDR3 length: 16 residues. CDR1 is LGHDT and CDR2 is YNNKEL in the germline V gene (reference sequence). Here the CDR3 DNA reads TGTGCCAGCAGCCAGTTCCGCGGGGGGGCAGCAGATACGCAGTATTTT. It yields the protein CASSQFRGGAADTQYF.

This clonotype was counted many times. The gene calls are TRBV5-6 and TRBJ2-3, with D hard to call. Deletions cut 0 bases from V and 4 bases from J, with 6 bases between. Germline-derived CDR1 and CDR2 are SGHDT and YYEEEE. CDR3 length: 13 amino acids. The chain's CDR3 is CASSLAGSDTQYF. CDR3 DNA: TGTGCCAGCAGCTTGGCCGGGTCAGATACGCAGTATTTT.

The sample holds many counts of this clonotype. V is TRBV29-1 and J is TRBJ2-7; TRBD2 agrees at 8 bases. There are 15 residues in the CDR3. CDR1 is SQVTM, CDR2 ANQGSEA, per germline. After removal of 2 bases from V and 4 bases from J, the junction contained 10 bases not matched to a gene. The CDR3 DNA reads TGCAGCGTTGAAAGGGTTGCGGGGGGCAGGTACGAGCAGTACTTC. It translates to CSVERVAGGRYEQYF.

V and J are TRBV27 and TRBJ2-7, with D possibly matching TRBD1 (5 bases). The germline gives CDR1 MNHEY, CDR2 SMNVEV (reference sequence). The germline V and J ends were trimmed by 7 bases and 5 bases, with 24 bases remaining between them. CDR3 length: 16 residues. The CDR3 loop is CASNSPRIQGVHEQYF. The CDR3 DNA reads TGTGCCAGCAATTCCCCTCGTATTCAGGGTGTCCACGAGCAGTACTTC.

This clonotype showed up many times. The chain combines TRBV7-2 with TRBJ1-6; D call uncertain. Germline V gives CDR1 SGHTA, CDR2 FQGNSA. Trimming took 1 base from V and 9 from J, leaving 7 bases between them. CDR3 size: 13 residues. The CDR3 loop reads CASSLVSRSPLHF. CDR3 nucleotides: TGTGCCAGCAGCTTAGTTTCCCGTTCACCCCTCCACTTT.

This clonotype occurred many times. This chain uses TRBV7-2 with TRBJ1-3, with 10 bases that match TRBD1. The length of the CDR3 is 17 residues. Germline lookup yields CDR1 SGHTA and CDR2 FQGNSA. The trim removed 5 bases at V and 1 base at J, leaving 8 bases unmatched. The CDR3 DNA sequence: TGTGCCAGCAGCCAAGACAGGGGGCTAAAGTCTGGAAACACCATATATTTT. This translates into CASSQDRGLKSGNTIYF.

This clonotype has only a few counts. The J gene is TRBJ2-3, the V gene TRBV19; 11 nucleotides align to TRBD2. This CDR3 contains 14 residues. Germline lookup yields CDR1 LNHDA and CDR2 SQIVND (reference sequence). Germline trimming cut 8 bases from V and 1 base from J; bases unmatched to any gene: 2. CDR3 nucleotides: TGTGCCAGTGGGACTAGCGGTCGCACAGATACGCAGTATTTT. It specifies CASGTSGRTDTQYF.

The rearrangement links TRBV7-2 to TRBJ2-5; TRBD1 aligns across 7 bases. The CDR3 has 13 residues. The germline CDR1 and CDR2 sequences are SGHTA and FQGNSA. Trimming removed 5 bases from V and 5 bases from J; junction bases left unmatched: 5. The CDR3 DNA reads as TGTGCCAGCAGCGCGAACAGGGGTGAGACCCAGTACTTC. Translation: CASSANRGETQYF. The entire variable domain, with the rest obtained from reference TRBV7-2 and TRBJ2-5, is as follows: GAGVSQSPSNKVTEKGKDVELRCDPISGHTALYWYRQSLGQGLEFLIYFQGNSAPDKSGLPSDRFSAERTGGSVSTLTIQRTQQEDSAVYLCASSANRGETQYFGPGTRLLVL.

This clonotype was counted at least ten times. The chain uses TRBV7-2 and TRBJ1-2; TRBD1 might be the D (6 bases). The CDR3 has 13 amino acids. CDR1 is SGHTA, CDR2 FQGNSA, per germline. Trimming took off 1 base at V and 8 bases at J, with 11 bases between the two ends. CDR3 loop: CASSLVTGSGYTF. The DNA for the CDR3 is TGTGCCAGCAGCTTAGTCACAGGGTCCGGCTACACCTTC.

This clonotype has at least ten counts. This rearrangement joins TRBV7-2 to TRBJ1-6; maybe TRBD1 (5 bases). Trimming took off 5 bases at V and 14 bases at J, with 16 bases between the two ends. Per the germline V gene, CDR1 is SGHTA and CDR2 is FQGNSA. This CDR3 comprises 13 residues. CDR3 sequence (DNA): TGTGCCAGCAGCAGACGCGGGGCCGGGGCCCTCCACTTT. Amino acids: CASSRRGAGALHF.

This clonotype was counted many times. CDR3 bases: TGTGCCATCAGTGAGTCGGTAGAGGGACGAAAGTGCAATGAGCAGTTCTTC. Protein: CAISESVEGRKCNEQFF. The chain has TRBV10-3 and TRBJ2-1; D may be TRBD1 or TRBD2 (5 bases each). Germline CDR1 ENHRY, CDR2 SYGVKD. This CDR3 has 17 amino acids. V gave up 0 bases and J gave up 6 bases, with 18 bases separating them.

At least ten counts were recorded for this clonotype. The chain combines TRBV7-2 with TRBJ1-2; tentative D call: TRBD1 (5 bases). The CDR3 covers 14 residues. Germline CDR1 SGHTA, CDR2 FQGNSA. Trimming took 3 bases from V and 3 from J, leaving 11 bases between them. The CDR3 DNA is TGTGCCAGCAGCTTCAATCAAGGGGACTATGGCTACACCTTC. Protein: CASSFNQGDYGYTF.

This clonotype showed up many times. The chain uses TRBV12-3 or TRBV12-4 and TRBJ1-5, with D possibly matching TRBD1 (5 bases). V was clipped by 0 bases and J by 0 bases, with 15 bases between them. The CDR3 spans 18 residues. The CDR3 DNA sequence: TGTGCCAGCAGTTTAGCGAGGAGGGGCGTGGGTAGCAATCAGCCCCAGCATTTT. This translates into CASSLARRGVGSNQPQHF.

This clonotype was found many times. The chain recombines TRBV12-3 or TRBV12-4 with TRBJ2-3; D perhaps matches TRBD2 (7 bases). CDR3 size: 15 residues. Trimming removed 8 bases from V and 7 bases from J, with 22 bases in between. The CDR3 sequence: CASVRGAGGTNTQYF. For the CDR3, the DNA is TGTGCCAGCGTCCGGGGGGCCGGAGGTACTAATACGCAGTATTTT.

This clonotype was found many times. The chain joins TRBV11-2 to TRBJ2-3; 9 nucleotides match TRBD2. The germline CDR1 and CDR2 sequences are SGHAT and FQNNGV. J gave up 2 bases and V 5 bases, and 8 bases lay outside the gene matches. This CDR3 contains 16 residues. The CDR3 here is CASSTTAGGYTDTQYF. The DNA of the CDR3 is TGTGCCAGCAGCACAACGGCGGGGGGGTACACAGATACGCAGTATTTT.

This clonotype was recorded at least ten times. This chain links TRBV20-1 with TRBJ2-7; D is possibly TRBD1 or TRBD2 (5 bases each). CDR1 and CDR2 (germline): DFQATT, SNEGSKA (reference sequence). This CDR3 spans 12 amino acids. V lost 6 bases to trimming and J lost 11 bases, with 20 bases between them. Here the CDR3 reads CSAGVNAGDEYF. DNA for the CDR3: TGCAGTGCCGGGGTTAATGCTGGGGACGAGTACTTC.

This clonotype has ten or more counts. The chain couples TRBV6-5 to TRBJ1-6; D remains unclear. Germline V lookup: CDR1 MNHEY, CDR2 SVGAGI. The CDR3 is 15 amino acids. V was cut by 0 bases and J by 8 bases, with 11 bases left in between. The DNA of the CDR3 is TGTGCCAGCAGTTACTCCTTTCATCAGGATTCACCCCTCCACTTT. Translating gives CASSYSFHQDSPLHF.

The table lists this clonotype with many counts. The chain couples TRBV20-1 to TRBJ2-2, with D maybe TRBD2 (7 bases). CDR1 DFQATT and CDR2 SNEGSKA come from the germline V gene (reference sequence). The length of the CDR3 is 14 residues. V lost 6 bases and J 5 bases, leaving 16 bases between the germline ends. The CDR3 here is CSARRGGGTGELFF. In DNA form, the CDR3 reads TGCAGTGCCCGGAGGGGGGGTGGGACCGGGGAGCTGTTTTTT.

This clonotype was counted ten times or more. The chain has TRBV29-1 and TRBJ2-5; D is ambiguous. With 2 bases removed from V and 4 bases from J, the gap between germline ends came to 5 bases. The CDR3 length is 11 residues. Looked up from germline, CDR1 is SQVTM and CDR2 is ANQGSEA. The CDR3 nucleotides are TGCAGCGTTGAACTAGGAGAGACCCAGTACTTC. Its translation: CSVELGETQYF. Complete variable domain (other parts from reference TRBV29-1 and TRBJ2-5): SAVISQKPSRDICQRGTSLTIQCQVDSQVTMMFWYRQQPGQSLTLIATANQGSEATYESGFVIDKFPISRPNLTFSTLTVSNMSPEDSSIYLCSVELGETQYFGPGTRLLVL.

This clonotype has at least ten counts. CDR3 loop: CASSLSQITGELFF. The CDR3 coding sequence is TGTGCCAGCAGCTTGAGTCAGATCACCGGGGAGCTGTTTTTT. The rearrangement links TRBV5-4 to TRBJ2-2; D is unclear. This CDR3 has 14 amino acids. Germline loops: CDR1 SGHNT, CDR2 YYREEE (reference sequence). V shed 1 base and J shed 4 bases, with 8 bases lying between them.

In this sample, this clonotype turned up many times. This sequence joins TRBV20-1 and TRBJ1-4; D uncertain. The CDR3 has 15 amino acids. Germline V lookup: CDR1 DFQATT, CDR2 SNEGSKA (reference sequence). The V end lost 5 bases, the J end lost 8 bases, and 21 bases lay between the germline ends. CDR3 bases: TGCAGTGCTCCGGAGACCCGGACCGGAGTGGAAAAACTGTTTTTT. Translated: CSAPETRTGVEKLFF.

This clonotype was seen at least ten times. V usage is TRBV9 and J usage is TRBJ2-3; 10 positions agree with TRBD2. The germline CDR1 and CDR2 sequences are SGDLS and YYNGEE. After removal of 0 bases from V and 4 bases from J, the junction contained 11 bases not matched to a gene. The CDR3 runs to 18 residues. In DNA, the CDR3 is TGTGCCAGCAGCGTAGCTTCACAGTCTAGCGGGGGTGCAGATACGCAGTATTTT. It codes for CASSVASQSSGGADTQYF.

Of note for this clonotype: One end of the junction fails to match germline, which may point to a read error. The genes are TRBV6-6 and TRBJ1-2; D is unresolved. Germline V gene sequence: CDR1 MNHNY, CDR2 SVGAGI (reference sequence). The CDR3 is made up of 13 amino acids. The CDR3 region is CASSYLQYYVYTF. CDR3 in DNA: TGTGCCAGCAGTTACCTCCAGTACTATGTCTACACTTTC.

This clonotype was detected ten times or more. V usage is TRBV7-9 and J usage is TRBJ1-5; the D gene is possibly TRBD1 (6 bases). This CDR3 has 15 residues. Germline CDR1 reads SEHNR; CDR2 reads FQNEAQ (reference sequence). Trimming pared 1 base from V and 6 bases from J, leaving 13 bases between. CDR3 residues: CASSLDSRGAQPQHF. CDR3 DNA: TGTGCCAGCAGCTTAGACTCGAGGGGGGCTCAGCCCCAGCATTTT.

This sequence joins TRBV20-1 and TRBJ1-6; D may be TRBD1 (5 bases). Germline lookup yields CDR1 DFQATT and CDR2 SNEGSKA (reference sequence). The CDR3 runs to 13 residues. V shed 4 bases and J shed 7 bases, with 11 bases lying between them. The CDR3: CSAIRKGNSPLHF. CDR3 nucleotide sequence: TGCAGTGCTATCCGAAAGGGGAATTCACCCCTCCACTTT.